Shown below are 27 T cell receptor beta chains from a single sample sequenced in a study of radiation and T cells in renal cell carcinoma. Data came from immunoSEQ multiplex PCR; TCRdb stores just in-frame clones and leaves some out. The sample includes over 60,000 clones, 80% to 90% of them seen just once. Specified time point: blood 2 weeks post-SBRT. Documented treatment: 15 Gy SBRT to primary tumor, nephrectomy 4 weeks later. This sample comprised blood, obtained from a patient whose treatment included radiotherapy and nephrectomy. These receptors were obtained from a woman aged 45-59 years with renal cell carcinoma.

The rearrangement uses TRBV7-2 and TRBJ2-7, with 10 bases identical to TRBD1. CDR3 length: 15 amino acids. CDR1 and CDR2 (germline): SGHTA, FQGNSA. The V and J ends lost 3 bases and 1 base, in that order; junction bases with no gene match: 3. CDR3 protein: CASSFGQGGSYEQYF. The DNA of the CDR3 is TGTGCCAGCAGCTTTGGACAGGGGGGTTCCTACGAGCAGTACTTC.

Here the CDR3 DNA reads TGTGCCAGCAGCTTAGTCGGGACAGGCTCCTACAATGAGCAGTTCTTC. Translated: CASSLVGTGSYNEQFF. The chain combines TRBV7-9 with TRBJ2-1, with 8 bases aligning to TRBD1. This CDR3 is 16 amino acids long. Trimming removed 1 base from V and 0 bases from J; junction bases left unmatched: 2. Germline assignment: CDR1 SEHNR and CDR2 FQNEAQ (reference sequence).

The rearrangement links TRBV14 to TRBJ1-6; TRBD1 agrees at 7 bases. Germline CDR1 is SGHDN and CDR2 is FVKESK. The length of the CDR3 is 17 residues. Losses at the gene ends were 2 bases for V and 14 bases for J; bases not matched to a gene: 18. The CDR3 here is CASSQNSGTAERNTLHF. CDR3 nucleotide sequence: TGTGCCAGCAGCCAAAACAGTGGGACAGCGGAACGTAACACCCTCCACTTT.

This rearrangement joins TRBV28 to TRBJ2-5; tentative D call: TRBD2 (6 bases). Germline CDR1 reads MDHEN; CDR2 reads SYDVKM. This CDR3 has 15 amino acids. Trimming shortened V by 8 bases and J by 1 base, and 17 bases separated the two germline ends. CDR3 amino acids: CASGEASALQETQYF. The CDR3 DNA follows: TGTGCCAGCGGGGAGGCTAGCGCTCTCCAAGAGACCCAGTACTTC.

The V call is TRBV28, the J call TRBJ1-1; 11 positions agree with TRBD1. This CDR3 has 14 residues. With 6 bases clipped from V and 7 bases from J, the junction kept 7 bases outside the gene matches. CDR1 is MDHEN, CDR2 SYDVKM, per germline. CDR3 protein: CASSPGQGALEAFF. Written as DNA, the CDR3 is TGTGCCAGCAGCCCTGGACAGGGGGCTCTTGAAGCTTTCTTT.

The V and J genes are TRBV11-3 and TRBJ2-3; a possible D gene is TRBD2 (6 bases). The CDR3 consists of 13 residues. Trimming stripped 5 bases from V and 8 bases from J, with 14 bases between. Germline CDR1 reads SGHNT; CDR2 reads YENEEA. The CDR3 sequence is CASSPLASGTQYF. CDR3 in DNA: TGTGCCAGCAGCCCCCTAGCGTCTGGTACGCAGTATTTT.

V gene TRBV7-2 combines with J gene TRBJ2-7, with D possibly being TRBD1 or TRBD2 (5 bases each). Per germline, CDR1 SGHTA and CDR2 FQGNSA. V lost 5 bases to trimming and J lost 3 bases, with 17 bases between them. The CDR3 is made up of 15 amino acids. The CDR3 sequence is CASSIDGTGVYEQYF. CDR3 coding DNA: TGTGCCAGCAGCATCGACGGGACCGGAGTCTACGAGCAGTACTTC.

This chain connects TRBV19 to TRBJ2-7; TRBD1 matches 9 bases. CDR3 size: 14 residues. Germline CDR1 reads LNHDA; CDR2 reads SQIVND (reference sequence). The trim removed 8 bases at V and 0 bases at J, leaving 5 bases unmatched. The CDR3 reads CASSDRGSSYEQYF. The CDR3 DNA follows: TGTGCCAGTTCGGACAGGGGAAGCTCCTACGAGCAGTACTTC.

The sample holds a few counts of this clone. The chain links TRBV7-9 to TRBJ1-1, with TRBD1 matching 9 bases. Trimming took 2 bases from V and 3 from J; bases not matched to a gene: 1. Per the germline V gene, CDR1 is SEHNR and CDR2 is FQNEAQ (reference sequence). The CDR3 spans 14 residues. CDR3 bases: TGTGCCAGCAGCTTAACAGGGGGCCACACTGAAGCTTTCTTT. Translated, it gives CASSLTGGHTEAFF.

The rearrangement links TRBV7-8 to TRBJ1-2, with D possibly matching TRBD1 (6 bases). This CDR3 region has 14 residues. Germline lookup yields CDR1 SGHVS and CDR2 FQNEAQ. Trimming took 5 bases from V and 6 from J, leaving 16 bases between them. The CDR3 loop reads CASSPRLGADGYTF. The CDR3 nucleotides are TGTGCCAGCAGCCCCAGGCTGGGGGCAGATGGCTACACCTTC.

The chain couples TRBV30 to TRBJ1-5, with 7 bases matching TRBD1. This CDR3 region has 16 residues. The V gene's germline CDR1 is GTSNPN and CDR2 SVGIG (reference sequence). Unmatched junction bases numbered 8, after V lost 1 base and J lost 2 bases. The CDR3, as DNA: TGTGCCTGGAGTGCAAGGGGGCGGGGCGGCAATCAGCCCCAGCATTTT. Translated: CAWSARGRGGNQPQHF.

V is TRBV5-4 and J is TRBJ2-7; D is unresolved. Per germline, CDR1 SGHNT and CDR2 YYREEE (reference sequence). CDR3 length: 15 residues. Trimming took off 3 bases at V and 2 bases at J, with 15 bases between the two ends. The DNA of the CDR3 is TGTGCCAGCAGCTCAGCCCTCACTAACCCCTACGAGCAGTACTTC. Protein sequence: CASSSALTNPYEQYF. The full variable domain, with the rest looked up from reference TRBV5-4 and TRBJ2-7, is ETGVTQSPTHLIKTRGQQVTLRCSSQSGHNTVSWYQQALGQGPQFIFQYYREEENGRGNFPPRFSGLQFPNYSSELNVNALELDDSALYLCASSSALTNPYEQYFGPGTRLTVT.

V is TRBV28 and J is TRBJ1-1; D remains ambiguous. Trimming stripped 5 bases from V and 1 base from J, with 17 bases between. This CDR3 is built from 16 residues. The germline V gene encodes CDR1 MDHEN and CDR2 SYDVKM. The CDR3 DNA follows: TGTGCCAGCAGTCGAGGTCTGGGGTGGGAGAACACTGAAGCTTTCTTT. This sequence encodes CASSRGLGWENTEAFF.

The chain employs TRBV12-5 and TRBJ2-3; no firm D call. Germline values: CDR1 LGHNT, CDR2 FRNRAP. The CDR3 sequence is 14 residues long. The V and J ends lost 2 bases and 4 bases respectively, with 10 bases between them. The CDR3 region has the DNA TGTGCTAGTGGTTTGTCCGTCGGCGCAGATACGCAGTATTTT. Encoded protein: CASGLSVGADTQYF.

The J gene is TRBJ1-2, the V gene TRBV7-8; D is uncertain. V lost 5 bases, J lost 4 bases, and 20 bases lay in between. Germline V gene lookup returns CDR1 SGHVS and CDR2 FQNEAQ. The CDR3 length is 16 residues. CDR3 protein: CASSATPDGRSYGYTF. The CDR3 nucleotides are TGTGCCAGCAGCGCCACCCCTGATGGCAGGAGCTATGGCTACACCTTC. Based on the CDR3 plus reference TRBV7-8 and TRBJ1-2, the full variable domain is GAGVSQSPRYKVAKRGQDVALRCDPISGHVSLFWYQQALGQGPEFLTYFQNEAQLDKSGLPSDRFFAERPEGSVSTLKIQRTQQEDSAVYLCASSATPDGRSYGYTFGSGTRLTVV.

The J gene is TRBJ2-1, the V gene TRBV5-1; 8 bases line up with TRBD1. The V gene's germline CDR1 is SGHRS and CDR2 YFSETQ. The CDR3 is 15 amino acids. V dropped 4 bases and J dropped 4; count of bases not matched to a gene: 7. CDR3 DNA: TGCGCCAGCAGCAGACCAGGGGGCACATACAATGAGCAGTTCTTC. The encoded protein is CASSRPGGTYNEQFF.

V and J are TRBV7-2 and TRBJ2-2; the D is unclear. The CDR3 loop spans 15 amino acids. CDR1 is SGHTA, CDR2 FQGNSA, per germline. V was clipped by 2 bases and J by 5 bases, with 12 bases between them. CDR3 residues: CASSLPALGTGELFF. For the CDR3, the DNA is TGTGCCAGCAGCTTACCGGCTCTCGGGACCGGGGAGCTGTTTTTT.

This chain links TRBV11-2 with TRBJ2-7, with D tentatively TRBD2 (5 bases). Germline V gene lookup returns CDR1 SGHAT and CDR2 FQNNGV. This CDR3 is built from 12 residues. The V gene lost 6 bases and the J gene lost 5 bases, with 11 bases spanning the gap. In DNA, the CDR3 is TGTGCCAGCAGTCAGGACTGGAACGAGCAGTACTTC. Its protein product is CASSQDWNEQYF.

The chain recombines TRBV19 with TRBJ2-5, with D perhaps TRBD1 (5 bases). The V and J ends lost 5 bases and 0 bases respectively, with 10 bases between them. This CDR3 contains 14 residues. Germline lookup yields CDR1 LNHDA and CDR2 SQIVND (reference sequence). CDR3: CASSPQAYQETQYF. The CDR3, as DNA: TGTGCCAGTAGTCCACAGGCGTACCAAGAGACCCAGTACTTC.

This clone was recorded once. The DNA for the CDR3 is TGTGCCAGCAGTTTACACACCGACAGCACAGATACGCAGTATTTT. Residues: CASSLHTDSTDTQYF. The V and J genes are TRBV28 and TRBJ2-3, with no clear D. Trimming left V 2 bases short and J 0 bases short, with 9 bases between. The germline V gene has CDR1 MDHEN and CDR2 SYDVKM. The CDR3 has 15 amino acids.

This clone was detected once. V gene TRBV4-3 combines with J gene TRBJ1-5; D is uncertain. This CDR3 contains 15 residues. V gave up 0 bases and J gave up 6 bases, with 12 bases separating them. From germline, CDR1 is LGHNA and CDR2 YSLEER. CDR3 region: CASSQDGGRAQPQHF. The CDR3 DNA reads TGCGCCAGCAGCCAAGATGGAGGGAGGGCTCAGCCCCAGCATTTT.

The table lists this clone with a few counts. V usage is TRBV7-9 and J usage is TRBJ1-1; D gene unclear. The CDR3 sequence is 13 residues long. Trimming pared 4 bases from V and 4 bases from J, leaving 10 bases between. Germline loops: CDR1 SEHNR, CDR2 FQNEAQ (reference sequence). The CDR3 DNA is TGTGCCAGCAGCTCGGAGTTGTCCACTGAAGCTTTCTTT. This sequence encodes CASSSELSTEAFF.

The chain joins TRBV27 to TRBJ1-6, with 11 bases identical to TRBD1. Trimming took 5 bases from V and 0 from J; bases not matched to a gene: 12. The germline V gene encodes CDR1 MNHEY and CDR2 SMNVEV (reference sequence). The CDR3 contains 20 residues. The CDR3 nucleotides read TGTGCCAGCAGTACGTCCCGGGACAGGGGGAGAAGCTCCTATAATTCACCCCTCCACTTT. Its translation is CASSTSRDRGRSSYNSPLHF.

The chain has TRBV28 and TRBJ1-2; D is perhaps TRBD1 (5 bases). CDR1 and CDR2 from the germline V gene are MDHEN and SYDVKM. V dropped 6 bases and J dropped 4 bases, with 18 bases sitting between them. The CDR3 loop spans 15 amino acids. The CDR3 here is CASSIRGDRPYGYTF. DNA of the CDR3: TGTGCCAGCAGCATCCGGGGAGACAGACCCTATGGCTACACCTTC.

V gene TRBV6-6 combines with J gene TRBJ2-1; the D is unclear. The CDR3 is made up of 13 amino acids. Trimming stripped 4 bases from V and 0 bases from J, with 4 bases between. Germline lookup yields CDR1 MNHNY and CDR2 SVGAGI (reference sequence). The DNA of the CDR3 is TGTGCCAGCAGTTCGCACTCCTACAATGAGCAGTTCTTC. It translates to CASSSHSYNEQFF.

Points on this clone: In this CDR3 the conserved last residue, phenylalanine or tryptophan, is missing, so a read error is likely. The rearrangement links TRBV9 to TRBJ2-7; D is perhaps TRBD1 (5 bases). Germline V gene lookup returns CDR1 SGDLS and CDR2 YYNGEE. The CDR3 totals 14 residues. The V end lost 3 bases, the J end lost 3 bases, and 13 bases lay between the germline ends. CDR3 sequence reads: CASSASGIGYEQYL. CDR3 bases: TGTGCCAGCAGCGCGTCAGGGATCGGCTACGAGCAGTACCTC.

The genes are TRBV7-8 and TRBJ1-1; the D gene is possibly TRBD1 (6 bases). Germline V gene data show CDR1 as SGHVS and CDR2 as FQNEAQ. With 0 bases removed from V and 4 bases from J, the gap between germline ends came to 15 bases. The CDR3 is 16 residues long. CDR3 sequence reads: CASSLAPSGVRTEAFF. The CDR3 region has the DNA TGTGCCAGCAGCTTAGCTCCATCAGGGGTACGCACTGAAGCTTTCTTT.